This T cell receptor (beta chain) was observed in a study of T-cell reconstitution after alpha-beta-depleted transplantation in children. Findings of the study overall: Most T-cell counts and diversity one year after the transplant came from T cells that were newly produced.

To note about this clonotype: Its antigen remains unidentified.

Molecular barcoding with unique molecular identifiers was used for the TCRbeta library. MiXCR, run by TCRdb on the PCR reads, gives a single entry per CDR3 protein. The table has around 300,000 distinct CDR3 sequences, over 9% seen once. CDR1 GTSNPN and CDR2 SVGIG come from the germline V gene (reference sequence). This CDR3 is 13 amino acids long. The V end was cut by 0 bases, the J end by 5 bases, with 10 bases between. This clonotype was sampled from a boy under two years old with acute myeloid leukemia, due to receive a stem cell transplant. This specimen was PBMCs, taken before TCRalphabeta/CD19-depleted stem cell transplant. The V call is TRBV30, the J call TRBJ1-1; no clear D gene. CDR3 nucleotide sequence: TGTGCCTGGAGTGTACGGCCGCAGACTGAAGCTTTCTTT. It codes for CAWSVRPQTEAFF.